A single sample gave rise to the 32 T cell receptor beta chains below, sequenced in a study of molecular identifiers for immune sequencing clone quantification. TCRdb itself ran the PCR reads through MiXCR, one entry per CDR3 protein. This sample has a few hundred thousand distinct CDR3 sequences, with about 22% found just once. Material: naive CD8+ T cells from blood, with Jurkat cell RNA spiked in. Subset specified: FACS-sorted CD8+CD4-CCR7+CD45RA+ naive T cells. These receptors originate from a human donor in good health. Some libraries in this study had Jurkat cell RNA spiked in.

The V call is TRBV11-3, the J call TRBJ2-1; no reliable D call. Trimming left V 3 bases short and J 0 bases short, with 9 bases between. Germline CDR1 reads SGHNT; CDR2 reads YENEEA. The CDR3 totals 15 residues. The CDR3 DNA sequence: TGTGCCAGCAGCTTCAGTCCGAGCTCCTACAATGAGCAGTTCTTC. The encoded protein is CASSFSPSSYNEQFF.

Remarks on this clonotype: The junction departs from germline at one end; a sequencing error may be responsible. The chain is built from TRBV14 and TRBJ1-2; maybe TRBD1 (5 bases). The CDR3 spans 15 residues. Germline assignment: CDR1 SGHDN and CDR2 FVKESK. CDR3 protein: CASSQDPGPDYGSTF. The DNA for the CDR3 is TGTGCCAGCAGCCAAGATCCGGGGCCGGACTATGGCTCCACCTTC.

The chain employs TRBV2 and TRBJ2-1; D is perhaps TRBD1 or TRBD2 (7 bases each). V was cut by 6 bases and J by 9 bases, with 18 bases left in between. The CDR3 is 14 residues long. Germline V CDR1 and CDR2: SNHLY, FYNNEI. The CDR3: CASREQGGVGEQFF. For the CDR3, the DNA is TGTGCCAGCAGAGAGCAGGGGGGGGTAGGTGAGCAGTTCTTC.

This clonotype was counted a few times. CDR3 sequence (DNA): TGCAGTGCAGACGGAGACAGGGCCTACTCCTACGAGCAGTACTTC. Its translation is CSADGDRAYSYEQYF. The J gene is TRBJ2-7, the V gene TRBV20-1, with 7 bases that match TRBD1. The CDR3 contains 15 residues. CDR1 DFQATT and CDR2 SNEGSKA come from the germline V gene (reference sequence). V dropped 6 bases and J dropped 0; count of bases not matched to a gene: 11.

This clonotype was observed at least ten times. The chain is built from TRBV4-3 and TRBJ1-5, with 7 nucleotides matching TRBD1. The CDR3 contains 16 residues. After removal of 0 bases from V and 5 bases from J, the junction contained 7 bases not matched to a gene. Germline V gene sequence: CDR1 LGHNA, CDR2 YSLEER. CDR3 sequence (DNA): TGCGCCAGCAGCCAAGACTACAGGGGAATATATCAGCCCCAGCATTTT. Its protein product is CASSQDYRGIYQPQHF.

This clonotype was picked up a small number of times. This sequence joins TRBV6-1 and TRBJ2-1, with TRBD1 as a possible D gene (5 bases). CDR1 is MNHNS, CDR2 SASEGT, per germline. With 3 bases removed from V and 5 bases from J, the gap between germline ends came to 14 bases. The CDR3 has 15 residues. For the CDR3, the DNA is TGTGCCAGCAGTGAGGACACGGAGAGAAACAATGAGCAGTTCTTC. This gives the protein CASSEDTERNNEQFF.

This clonotype was observed a few times. V usage is TRBV5-6 and J usage is TRBJ2-1; a possible D gene is TRBD2 (5 bases). The CDR3 sequence is 15 residues long. Germline V CDR1 and CDR2: SGHDT, YYEEEE. V was clipped by 3 bases and J by 8 bases, with 18 bases between them. The CDR3 sequence: CASSSKQYGVYEQFF. CDR3 bases: TGTGCCAGCAGCTCCAAACAATACGGGGTATATGAGCAGTTCTTC.

With regard to this clonotype: At one boundary the junction diverges from the germline segment, which might be a read error. The rearrangement joins TRBV9 to TRBJ2-7; D is uncertain. The CDR3 runs 13 residues. CDR1 and CDR2 (germline): SGDLS, YYNGEE. This CDR3 is CVSSPDGTYEQYF. In DNA form, the CDR3 reads TGTGTCAGCTCTCCCGACGGAACCTACGAGCAGTACTTC.

In this sample, this clonotype turned up once. Compared with germline, one end of the junction differs, possibly owing to a read error. The chain joins TRBV5-3 to TRBJ1-1; 8 positions match TRBD1. TRBV5-3 is an open reading frame whose function is uncertain. CDR3 length equals 14 residues. In DNA form, the CDR3 reads TGTGCCAGCAGCCAAAACGACAGGGGTGTTGGAGCTTCCTTT. This codes for CASSQNDRGVGASF.

Comments on this clonotype: A read error may produce the germline difference seen at one junction end. This chain uses TRBV27 with TRBJ1-5; 7 nucleotides line up with TRBD1. The CDR3 contains 14 residues. In germline, CDR1 is MNHEY, CDR2 SMNVEV (reference sequence). The CDR3 DNA reads TGTGCCAGCAGCAACAGGGGATTCTTACAGCCCCAGCGTTTT. Amino acids: CASSNRGFLQPQRF.

The sample holds many counts of this clonotype. This sequence joins TRBV10-2 and TRBJ2-3, with D perhaps matching TRBD1 (5 bases). Trimming removed 0 bases from V and 11 bases from J, with 18 bases in between. The germline CDR1 and CDR2 sequences are WSHSY and SAAADI. This CDR3 has 15 amino acids. The chain's CDR3 is CASSESTVGASRQYF. The CDR3 region has the DNA TGCGCCAGCAGTGAGTCGACGGTTGGGGCCTCGAGGCAGTATTTT.

Comment on this clonotype: This clone may be a read error of a much larger clone one base away. The chain couples TRBV9 to TRBJ2-7; unclear D gene. The germline V gene has CDR1 SGDLS and CDR2 YYNGEE. The CDR3 runs to 14 residues. In DNA form, the CDR3 reads TGTGCCAGCAGCGTAGTAGGCAGTAGCTACGCGCAGTACTTC. The encoded protein is CASSVVGSSYAQYF.

The sample holds many counts of this clonotype. The V gene is TRBV27, the J gene TRBJ1-1, with D possibly matching TRBD1 (5 bases). V was clipped by 1 base and J by 1 base, with 7 bases between them. Germline V gene sequence: CDR1 MNHEY, CDR2 SMNVEV (reference sequence). CDR3 length: 14 amino acids. CDR3: CASSLLTGNTEAFF. The CDR3 DNA sequence: TGTGCCAGCAGTTTATTAACAGGGAACACTGAAGCTTTCTTT.

This clonotype was seen repeatedly, ten times or more. The chain combines TRBV28 with TRBJ1-2; D is uncertain. The V end lost 2 bases, the J end lost 3 bases, and 7 bases lay between the germline ends. Per the germline V gene, CDR1 is MDHEN and CDR2 is SYDVKM. The CDR3 loop spans 13 amino acids. CDR3 amino acids: CASSLRAHYGYTF. As DNA, the CDR3 is TGTGCCAGCAGTTTAAGGGCACACTATGGCTACACCTTC.

This clonotype has ten or more counts. The chain links TRBV5-6 to TRBJ2-7, with D possibly being TRBD1 (5 bases). The ends were cut back, 2 bases at V and 3 bases at J, with 9 bases in the middle. The CDR3 totals 13 residues. Per the germline V gene, CDR1 is SGHDT and CDR2 is YYEEEE. The CDR3 bases are TGTGCCAGCAGCTTAGGGGCCCTCTACGAGCAGTACTTC. This encodes CASSLGALYEQYF.

The rearrangement links TRBV7-9 to TRBJ2-5; 8 bases line up with TRBD1. V shed 5 bases and J 1 base; nucleotides not matched to a gene: 9. CDR3 length: 16 residues. Per germline, CDR1 SEHNR and CDR2 FQNEAQ (reference sequence). The CDR3 sequence is CASSPYLGQAQETQYF. The CDR3 DNA is TGTGCCAGCAGCCCATACTTGGGACAGGCCCAAGAGACCCAGTACTTC.

For this clonotype: Possible read error: a much larger clone is one base away. This chain uses TRBV6-5 with TRBJ1-1; the match to TRBD1 covers 8 bases. The CDR3 is 14 residues long. CDR1 and CDR2 from the germline V gene are MNHEY and SVGAGI. In DNA form, the CDR3 reads TGTGCCAGCAGTTCCGGGACAGGAGTAGCTGAAACTTTCTTT. Its protein is CASSSGTGVAETFF.

This clonotype was detected only once. Just one base apart from a much larger clone, this may be a read error. In this CDR3 the conserved last residue, phenylalanine or tryptophan, is missing, so a read error is likely. The chain employs TRBV4-1 and TRBJ2-5, with D perhaps TRBD2 (6 bases). Germline V CDR1 and CDR2: MGHRA, YSYEKL. V lost 0 bases and J 3 bases, leaving 23 bases between the germline ends. The CDR3 runs to 19 residues. The CDR3 sequence: CASSQEAPPSGPSEETQYY. For the CDR3, the DNA is TGCGCCAGCAGCCAAGAGGCCCCCCCCAGCGGGCCCTCTGAAGAGACCCAGTACTAC.

This clonotype was detected a few times. The chain recombines TRBV3-1 with TRBJ1-1; D is possibly TRBD1 (6 bases). CDR3 size: 15 residues. The V and J ends lost 2 bases and 0 bases respectively, with 10 bases between them. Germline CDR1 LGHDT, CDR2 YNNKEL (reference sequence). CDR3 sequence (DNA): TGTGCCAGCAGCCAACGGACAGCGTTGAACACTGAAGCTTTCTTT. This translates into CASSQRTALNTEAFF.

This clonotype was counted between two and nine times. This chain joins TRBV24-1 and TRBJ2-2; D gene uncertain. CDR1 and CDR2 (germline): KGHDR, SFDVKD. The CDR3 spans 13 residues. Trimming took 4 bases from V and 6 from J, leaving 8 bases between them. The CDR3 protein is CATSDSSPGELFF. The CDR3 bases are TGTGCCACCAGTGACTCATCCCCCGGGGAGCTGTTTTTT.

This clonotype was counted ten times or more. The chain is built from TRBV2 and TRBJ1-2; a weak D match, TRBD1 (6 bases). The CDR3 loop spans 14 amino acids. V lost 4 bases, J lost 2 bases, and 11 bases lay in between. Germline V CDR1 and CDR2: SNHLY, FYNNEI. CDR3 protein: CASSAGQSNYGYTF. The CDR3 DNA reads as TGTGCCAGCAGTGCTGGACAGTCAAACTATGGCTACACCTTC.

This clonotype was observed a handful of times. This sequence joins TRBV27 and TRBJ2-3, with 8 bases fitting TRBD2. The CDR3 totals 16 residues. Germline values: CDR1 MNHEY, CDR2 SMNVEV (reference sequence). Germline trimming cut 5 bases from V and 3 bases from J; bases unmatched to any gene: 10. The CDR3 loop reads CASSPLSGSWTDTQYF. The CDR3 coding sequence is TGTGCCAGCAGTCCCCTCAGCGGGAGCTGGACAGATACGCAGTATTTT.

About this clonotype itself: Given a much more abundant clone one base away, this may be a read error. The V call is TRBV12-3 or TRBV12-4, the J call TRBJ2-3; tentative D call: TRBD2 (7 bases). The length of the CDR3 is 15 residues. CDR3 nucleotides: TGTGCCAGCAGTTATGGACAGACTAGCACAGATACGCGGTATTTT. Its translation is CASSYGQTSTDTRYF.

The V call is TRBV12-3 or TRBV12-4, the J call TRBJ2-2; TRBD1 agrees at 7 bases. V lost 1 base and J lost 5; bases outside the gene matches: 4. CDR3 length: 15 amino acids. CDR3 DNA sequence: TGTGCCAGCAGTTTAGAGGGGGCGTGGACCGGGGAGCTGTTTTTT. Residues: CASSLEGAWTGELFF.

This clonotype has only a few counts. The chain links TRBV28 to TRBJ2-3, with 12 bases fitting TRBD2. The CDR3 consists of 15 residues. CDR1 MDHEN and CDR2 SYDVKM come from the germline V gene. The J segment lost 8 bases and the V segment lost 5 bases, leaving 8 bases of the junction unmatched. For the CDR3, the DNA is TGTGCCAGCAGTACCAGGACTAGCGGGGTTAGTACGCAGTATTTT. It encodes CASSTRTSGVSTQYF.

This clonotype was detected many times. V is TRBV9 and J is TRBJ2-3; D may match TRBD1 or TRBD2 (6 bases each). The CDR3 contains 17 residues. Germline values: CDR1 SGDLS, CDR2 YYNGEE. The V and J ends lost 0 bases and 1 base respectively, with 15 bases between them. The chain's CDR3 is CASSVGRGLGGTDTQYF. The CDR3 nucleotides are TGTGCCAGCAGCGTAGGACGGGGGCTCGGCGGCACAGATACGCAGTATTTT.

This clonotype was seen once. In this CDR3 the conserved last residue, phenylalanine or tryptophan, is missing, so a read error is likely. The chain recombines TRBV12-3 or TRBV12-4 with TRBJ1-5; a weak D match, TRBD1 (5 bases). The CDR3 is 14 amino acids. CDR3 bases: TGTGCCAGCTGTTTGGGCAGGGTAGGTCAGCCCCAGCATCTT. Its protein is CASCLGRVGQPQHL.

This clonotype was seen ten or more times. This chain connects TRBV29-1 to TRBJ2-7; 10 bases agree with TRBD1. The V and J ends lost 0 bases and 6 bases, in that order; junction bases with no gene match: 8. Germline values: CDR1 SQVTM, CDR2 ANQGSEA. The CDR3 length is 15 residues. As DNA, the CDR3 is TGCAGCGTTGAAGACGAGACAGGGGGCTTCGGCGAGCAGTACTTC. Encoded protein: CSVEDETGGFGEQYF.

This clonotype has just a few counts. The chain is built from TRBV11-2 and TRBJ2-3, with a possible D match to TRBD1 (5 bases). V lost 5 bases, J lost 0 bases, and 9 bases lay in between. CDR3 size: 14 residues. The germline CDR1 and CDR2 sequences are SGHAT and FQNNGV. This CDR3 is CASSQGHSTDTQYF. DNA of the CDR3: TGTGCCAGCAGCCAAGGACACAGCACAGATACGCAGTATTTT.

There are many counts of this clonotype. The chain joins TRBV27 to TRBJ2-3; D not resolved. This CDR3 contains 12 residues. Trimming left V 2 bases short and J 6 bases short, with 6 bases between. Germline loops: CDR1 MNHEY, CDR2 SMNVEV (reference sequence). CDR3 nucleotide sequence: TGTGCCAGCAGTTTAGGGTACGATACGCAGTATTTT. Amino acids: CASSLGYDTQYF.

This clonotype has just a few counts. The chain links TRBV4-3 to TRBJ2-7; 7 bases map to TRBD1. V gave up 2 bases and J gave up 4 bases; unmatched junction bases: 8. The CDR3 is 15 residues long. CDR1 is LGHNA, CDR2 YSLEER, per germline. The CDR3 coding sequence is TGCGCCAGCAGCCAAAGTCGACAGGGCGGGTACGAGCAGTACTTC. Protein sequence: CASSQSRQGGYEQYF.

This chain joins TRBV6-5 and TRBJ2-1; the match to TRBD2 covers 12 bases. With 3 bases clipped from V and 10 bases from J, the junction kept 4 bases outside the gene matches. CDR3 size: 14 residues. Germline V CDR1 and CDR2: MNHEY, SVGAGI. CDR3 amino acids: CASSYGLAGGEQFF. The DNA for the CDR3 is TGTGCCAGCAGTTATGGGCTAGCGGGAGGGGAGCAGTTCTTC.